This TCR beta chain was documented in a study of vaccination and CD4 T cells after COVID-19. For the study at large: Four females and six males made up the convalescents, two of whom were Hispanic. The post-COVID samples were taken a median around 100 days after diagnosis, anywhere from 35 to 161. As control conditions, cultures were given either a CEFX pool serving as positive control, an HIV-1 Nef pool, or no peptide at all.

Cultured CD4+ T-cell DNA underwent Oncomine TCR Beta short-read sequencing. TCRdb independently ran MiXCR on the PCR reads; one entry per CDR3 protein. The data contain around 13,000 distinct CDR3 sequences, 30% to 45% of them seen just once; the ten biggest clones take up about 16%. This clonotype was recorded only once. As yet, its antigen is unknown. This CDR3 is built from 16 residues. Germline loops: CDR1 SGHNT, CDR2 YENEEA. Deletions cut 6 bases from V and 4 bases from J, with 21 bases between. The treatment denotes: roughly 11-day PBMC culture with coronavirus spike peptide pools or control peptides (ViraFEST assay). ViraFEST relied on peptide pools to expand antigen-specific T cells; the TCRs were sequenced afterward.

The TCR sequence derives from a human donor with COVID-19. The V and J genes are TRBV11-3 and TRBJ2-5; D tentatively reads TRBD1 or TRBD2 (6 bases each). Sequencing input: cultured CD4+ T cells from blood. In DNA, the CDR3 is TGTGCCAGCAGTTACAATTTGGGGGGCGGTCGAGAGACCCAGTACTTC. It yields the protein CASSYNLGGGRETQYF.